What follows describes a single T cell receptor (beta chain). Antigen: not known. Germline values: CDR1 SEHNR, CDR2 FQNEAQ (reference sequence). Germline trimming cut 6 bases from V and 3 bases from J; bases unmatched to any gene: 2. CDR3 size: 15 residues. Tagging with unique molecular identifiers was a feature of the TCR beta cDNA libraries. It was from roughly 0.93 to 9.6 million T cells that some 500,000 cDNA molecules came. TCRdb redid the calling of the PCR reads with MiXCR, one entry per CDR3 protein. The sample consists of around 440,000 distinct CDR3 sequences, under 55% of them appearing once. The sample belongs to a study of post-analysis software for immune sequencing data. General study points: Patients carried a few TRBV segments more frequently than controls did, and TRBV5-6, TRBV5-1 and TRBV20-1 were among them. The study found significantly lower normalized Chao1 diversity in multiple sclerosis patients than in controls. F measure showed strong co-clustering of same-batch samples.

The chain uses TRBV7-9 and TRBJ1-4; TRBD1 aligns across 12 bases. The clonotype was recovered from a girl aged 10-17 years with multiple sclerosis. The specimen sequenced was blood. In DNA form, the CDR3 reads TGTGCCAGCAGGGGACAGGGGGCCGCTAATGAAAAACTGTTTTTT. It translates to CASRGQGAANEKLFF. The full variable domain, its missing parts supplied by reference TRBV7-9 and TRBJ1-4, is DTGVSQNPRHKITKRGQNVTFRCDPISEHNRLYWYRQTLGQGPEFLTYFQNEAQLEKSRLLSDRFSAERPKGSFSTLEIQRTEQGDSAMYLCASRGQGAANEKLFFGSGTQLSVL.